The 2 T cell receptor beta chains below come from one sample, sequenced in a study of shared clonotypes between healthy human individuals. Produced via immunoSEQ multiplex PCR; TCRdb's table is partial and in-frame only. Of over 1.5 million clones listed, 98% are singletons. Sequencing was performed on naive CD4+ T cells sorted from blood. As for subset: CD45RA+ positively selected. All receptors come from a man aged 25 to 40 in good health.

J is TRBJ2-3 and V is TRBV5-4; D is undetermined. Looked up from germline, CDR1 is SGHNT and CDR2 is YYREEE (reference sequence). The CDR3 is made up of 16 amino acids. V gave up 4 bases and J gave up 0 bases, with 15 bases separating them. CDR3 region: CASSRVLQTSTDTQYF. For the CDR3, the DNA is TGTGCCAGCAGCCGTGTACTACAAACCAGCACAGATACGCAGTATTTT. The full variable domain, with the rest looked up from reference TRBV5-4 and TRBJ2-3, is ETGVTQSPTHLIKTRGQQVTLRCSSQSGHNTVSWYQQALGQGPQFIFQYYREEENGRGNFPPRFSGLQFPNYSSELNVNALELDDSALYLCASSRVLQTSTDTQYFGPGTRLTVL.

CDR3 sequence (DNA): TGTGCCAGCAGTTGGGTGATGAACACTGAAGCTTTCTTT. Translating gives CASSWVMNTEAFF. J is TRBJ1-1 and V is TRBV28; no definite D call. Between the trimmed V and J ends, which lost 4 bases and 0 bases, there was a span of 6 bases. CDR1 MDHEN and CDR2 SYDVKM come from the germline V gene. This CDR3 contains 13 residues.